This TCR beta chain was retrieved from a study of shared clonotypes between healthy human individuals. The authors loaded roughly 200 ng DNA, tens of thousands of T cell genomes, into sorted-subset replicate PCRs. Clones were read by immunoSEQ multiplex PCR, and TCRdb kept only the in-frame ones, dropping some. The data hold 1.6 million or so clones, with approximately 98.5% observed a single time. Germline V gene lookup returns CDR1 MDHEN and CDR2 SYDVKM. The CDR3 sequence is 16 residues long. V gave up 4 bases and J gave up 4 bases, with 19 bases separating them. The chain carries TRBV28 and TRBJ2-5, with D maybe TRBD1 (8 bases). The sequencing sample was made of naive CD4+ T cells sorted from blood. Subset of the sample: CD45RA+ positively selected. The source of this sequence is a young man in good health. The CDR3 DNA is TGTGCCAGCAGTTCCAGCGGGACAGGTGATACAGAGACCCAGTACTTC. Protein product: CASSSSGTGDTETQYF.